These 18 T cell receptor beta chains were all obtained from the same sample, sequenced in a study of T cells in Graves' hyperthyroidism and ophthalmopathy. TCR beta CDR3 regions were amplified from RNA. The study used the HTBI primer set for a first-round RT-PCR of the TCR CDR3. Each CDR3 protein gets one entry after TCRdb re-called the multiplex PCR reads with MiXCR. There are around 520,000 distinct CDR3 sequences in the sample; 13% to 15% occur only once, and roughly 17% lies in the top ten. Sequenced material: blood. Every receptor here comes from a woman between 18 and 29 years old with Graves' hyperthyroidism.

The chain uses TRBV9 and TRBJ2-1; TRBD2 agrees at 8 bases. The germline CDR1 and CDR2 sequences are SGDLS and YYNGEE. The trim removed 0 bases at V and 3 bases at J, leaving 2 bases unmatched. The CDR3 totals 15 residues. DNA of the CDR3: TGTGCCAGCAGCGTAGTAAGCGGGGGCTACAATGAGCAGTTCTTC. This gives the protein CASSVVSGGYNEQFF.

This clonotype was recorded at least ten times. The chain joins TRBV9 to TRBJ2-5; 8 nucleotides agree with TRBD2. Germline CDR1 and CDR2: SGDLS and YYNGEE. CDR3 length equals 16 residues. The trim removed 0 bases at V and 4 bases at J, leaving 8 bases unmatched. The CDR3, as DNA: TGTGCCAGCAGCGTAGAAGGGCTGCTAGCGGGAGAGACCCAGTACTTC. Translating gives CASSVEGLLAGETQYF.

Many counts were recorded for this clonotype. The rearrangement links TRBV5-1 to TRBJ1-2, with D tentatively TRBD1 (5 bases). The CDR3 loop spans 12 amino acids. The ends were cut back, 4 bases at V and 8 bases at J, with 12 bases in the middle. Per germline, CDR1 SGHRS and CDR2 YFSETQ. The chain's CDR3 is CASSGGGGGYTF. CDR3 sequence (DNA): TGCGCCAGCAGCGGGGGAGGTGGCGGCTACACCTTC. The full variable domain, rest sourced from reference TRBV5-1 and TRBJ1-2, is KAGVTQTPRYLIKTRGQQVTLSCSPISGHRSVSWYQQTPGQGLQFLFEYFSETQRNKGNFPGRFSGRQFSNSRSEMNVSTLELGDSALYLCASSGGGGGYTFGSGTRLTVV.

This chain joins TRBV7-2 and TRBJ1-5, with TRBD1 matching over 7 bases. CDR3 length equals 16 residues. Per the germline V gene, CDR1 is SGHTA and CDR2 is FQGNSA. Trimming took 5 bases from V and 7 from J; bases not matched to a gene: 14. The CDR3 loop reads CASSREGARGWQPQHF. In nucleotides, the CDR3 is TGTGCCAGCAGCCGAGAGGGAGCCAGGGGGTGGCAGCCCCAGCATTTT.

This clonotype was seen ten or more times. This rearrangement joins TRBV24-1 to TRBJ2-5; the D gene is possibly TRBD1 (6 bases). Trimming removed 3 bases at V and 0 bases at J, with 10 bases between. Germline V lookup: CDR1 KGHDR, CDR2 SFDVKD. CDR3 size: 15 residues. The CDR3 DNA reads as TGTGCCACCAGTGATCGGGACACCAACCAAGAGACCCAGTACTTC. This codes for CATSDRDTNQETQYF.

This clonotype was detected only a few times. V usage is TRBV7-3 and J usage is TRBJ1-1; D unclear. Germline values: CDR1 SGHTA, CDR2 FQGTGA. V shed 2 bases and J shed 2 bases, with 9 bases lying between them. The CDR3 contains 14 residues. CDR3 sequence (DNA): TGTGCCAGCAGCTTATCAGCGACTAACACTGAAGCTTTCTTT. Translating gives CASSLSATNTEAFF. Filled out from reference TRBV7-3 and TRBJ1-1, the complete variable domain reads GAGVSQTPSNKVTEKGKYVELRCDPISGHTALYWYRQSLGQGPEFLIYFQGTGAADDSGLPNDRFFAVRPEGSVSTLKIQRTERGDSAVYLCASSLSATNTEAFFGQGTRLTVV.

This clonotype was recorded at least ten times. The chain joins TRBV11-2 to TRBJ1-2; the D gene is possibly TRBD1 (6 bases). Trimming shortened V by 4 bases and J by 7 bases, and 10 bases separated the two germline ends. CDR3 length equals 12 residues. Looked up from germline, CDR1 is SGHAT and CDR2 is FQNNGV. In DNA, the CDR3 is TGTGCCAGCAGCTGGACAGATTTTGGCTACACCTTC. As protein: CASSWTDFGYTF.

V is TRBV11-2 and J is TRBJ2-3; 15 nucleotides line up with TRBD2. CDR3 length: 16 residues. Germline CDR1 reads SGHAT; CDR2 reads FQNNGV. The V gene end was trimmed by 2 bases and the J gene end by 5 bases; junction bases not matched to a gene: 2. Here the CDR3 DNA reads TGTGCCAGCAGCTTACTGGGACTAGCGGGAGGAGATACGCAGTATTTT. It translates to CASSLLGLAGGDTQYF.

This clonotype was counted at least ten times. This sequence joins TRBV24-1 and TRBJ2-7, with TRBD1 identical over 9 bases. Germline loops: CDR1 KGHDR, CDR2 SFDVKD. V shed 4 bases, J shed 1 base, and the junction held 4 bases outside the gene matches. This CDR3 has 15 residues. CDR3 in amino acids: CATSESGTGSYEQYF. For the CDR3, the DNA is TGTGCCACCAGTGAATCCGGGACAGGGTCCTACGAGCAGTACTTC.

This chain uses TRBV29-1 with TRBJ2-2, with 8 bases aligning to TRBD1. The germline V gene encodes CDR1 SQVTM and CDR2 ANQGSEA. With 6 bases clipped from V and 4 bases from J, the junction kept 13 bases outside the gene matches. The CDR3 spans 16 residues. The CDR3 region has the DNA TGCAGCGTCTACAGCGCGCAGGGGGCGGGCACCGGGGAGCTGTTTTTT. As protein: CSVYSAQGAGTGELFF.

Turning to this clonotype: One base away lies a much larger clone, so this may be a sequencing read error. The chain uses TRBV25-1 and TRBJ1-1, with D perhaps matching TRBD1 (5 bases). This CDR3 region has 11 residues. Germline CDR1 reads MGHDK; CDR2 reads SYGVNS. CDR3 sequence: CACRFQGWAFF. The CDR3 nucleotides are TGTGCCTGCAGGTTCCAGGGATGGGCTTTCTTT.

A remark on this clonotype: A clone one base away is much larger, so this may be a read error. The V gene is TRBV10-3, the J gene TRBJ1-1, with 7 positions matching TRBD1. Germline lookup yields CDR1 ENHRY and CDR2 SYGVKD. The CDR3 length is 15 residues. V dropped 4 bases and J dropped 1; count of bases not matched to a gene: 6. CDR3 nucleotide sequence: TGTGCCATCAGTGTCGAACAGGGGACGAACACTGAAGCTTTCTTT. This codes for CAISVEQGTNTEAFF.

This clonotype was seen at least ten times. V and J are TRBV27 and TRBJ1-1, with D uncertain. The CDR3 has 13 residues. Trimming cost V 5 bases and J 2 bases, with 9 bases left between them. CDR1 and CDR2 (germline): MNHEY, SMNVEV (reference sequence). CDR3 nucleotides: TGTGCCAGCAGTAGACCGTCAAACACTGAAGCTTTCTTT. Its protein product is CASSRPSNTEAFF.

This clonotype has more than one count but fewer than ten. V usage is TRBV25-1 and J usage is TRBJ1-4; D unclear. Trimming removed 1 base at V and 0 bases at J, with 9 bases between. Germline lookup yields CDR1 MGHDK and CDR2 SYGVNS. The CDR3 is 16 amino acids. CDR3 residues: CASSESAGATNEKLFF. DNA of the CDR3: TGTGCCAGCAGTGAATCCGCCGGTGCAACTAATGAAAAACTGTTTTTT. Using reference TRBV25-1 and TRBJ1-4 for the parts outside the CDR3, the full variable domain is EADIYQTPRYLVIGTGKKITLECSQTMGHDKMYWYQQDPGMELHLIHYSYGVNSTEKGDLSSESTVSRIRTEHFPLTLESARPSHTSQYLCASSESAGATNEKLFFGSGTQLSVL.

In its sample, this clonotype was seen many times. This chain connects TRBV9 to TRBJ2-3; 9 nucleotides agree with TRBD2. After removal of 2 bases from V and 3 bases from J, the junction contained 7 bases not matched to a gene. CDR1 is SGDLS, CDR2 YYNGEE, per germline. The CDR3 is made up of 16 amino acids. The CDR3: CASSVYSGSGTDTQYF. CDR3 nucleotides: TGTGCCAGCAGCGTCTATAGCGGGAGTGGGACAGATACGCAGTATTTT.

This clonotype was detected once. The V gene is TRBV4-2, the J gene TRBJ2-1, with D possibly being TRBD2 (6 bases). This CDR3 is built from 13 residues. Trimming took off 0 bases at V and 10 bases at J, with 10 bases between the two ends. Germline V lookup: CDR1 LGHNA, CDR2 YNFKEQ. This CDR3 is CASSQEDTSEQFF. CDR3 DNA sequence: TGTGCCAGCAGCCAAGAGGATACTAGCGAGCAGTTCTTC.

This clonotype was seen ten or more times. The V gene is TRBV10-3, the J gene TRBJ2-7; 9 nucleotides align to TRBD1. The CDR3 loop spans 14 amino acids. Germline CDR1 and CDR2: ENHRY and SYGVKD. Germline trimming cut 8 bases from V and 3 bases from J; bases unmatched to any gene: 8. CDR3 protein: CAILKGQGGYEQYF. The DNA for the CDR3 is TGTGCCATCCTTAAGGGACAGGGCGGCTACGAGCAGTACTTC.

This clonotype was counted ten times or more. The gene calls are TRBV24-1 and TRBJ1-2; D might be TRBD1 (5 bases). The V end lost 4 bases, the J end lost 4 bases, and 12 bases lay between the germline ends. CDR1 and CDR2 from the germline V gene are KGHDR and SFDVKD. CDR3 length equals 14 residues. CDR3 sequence (DNA): TGTGCCACCAGTGACCGAGACAGAACCTATGGCTACACCTTC. It encodes CATSDRDRTYGYTF.